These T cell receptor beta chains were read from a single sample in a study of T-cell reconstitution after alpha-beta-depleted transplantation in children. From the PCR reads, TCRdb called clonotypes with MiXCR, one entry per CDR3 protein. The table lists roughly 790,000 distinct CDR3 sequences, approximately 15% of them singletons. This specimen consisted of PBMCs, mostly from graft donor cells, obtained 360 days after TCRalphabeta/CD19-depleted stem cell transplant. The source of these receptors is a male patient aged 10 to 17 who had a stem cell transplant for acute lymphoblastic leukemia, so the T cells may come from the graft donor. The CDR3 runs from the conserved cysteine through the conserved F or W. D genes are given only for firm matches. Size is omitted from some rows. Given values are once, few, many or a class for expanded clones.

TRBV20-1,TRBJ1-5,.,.,TGCAGTGCTAGAGATCGTCGAGGCGCGACAATGAATAATCAGCCCCAGCATTTT,CSARDRRGATMNNQPQHF
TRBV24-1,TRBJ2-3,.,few,TGTGCCACCAGTGATTCCCCCGCAAGGACCGCCACAGATACGCAGTATTTT,CATSDSPARTATDTQYF
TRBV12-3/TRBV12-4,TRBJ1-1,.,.,TGTGCCAGCAGTGCCCACGGGGCCGACGAAGCTTTCTTT,CASSAHGADEAFF
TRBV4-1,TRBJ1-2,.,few,TGCGCCAGCAGTCCAGCGCGCAGGGAAAACTATGGCTACACCTTC,CASSPARRENYGYTF
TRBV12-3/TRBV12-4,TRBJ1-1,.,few,TGTGCCAGCAGTCCCCAGACGTTATCAACTGAAGCTTTCTTT,CASSPQTLSTEAFF
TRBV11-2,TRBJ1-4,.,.,TGTGCCAGCAGCTGGACAGTTGCAACTAATGAAAAACTGTTTTTT,CASSWTVATNEKLFF
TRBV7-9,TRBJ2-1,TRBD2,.,TGTGCCAGCAGCTTAGCTAGCGGGAGGGTTAACAATGAGCAGTTCTTC,CASSLASGRVNNEQFF
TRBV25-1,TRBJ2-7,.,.,TGTGCCAGCAGTGAATACCAGGCCTACGAGCAGTACTTC,CASSEYQAYEQYF
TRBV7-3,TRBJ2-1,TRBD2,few,TGTGCCAGCAGCTTAAGGCCTAGCGGTTTGGATGAGCAGTTCTTC,CASSLRPSGLDEQFF
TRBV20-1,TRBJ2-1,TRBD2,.,TGCAGTGCCCCGGGACTAGCGGGAGGGGTATACAATGAGCAGTTCTTC,CSAPGLAGGVYNEQFF
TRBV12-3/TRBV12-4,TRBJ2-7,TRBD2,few,TGTGCCAGCAGACGGACTAGCGGGAGGGCCCACGAGCAGTACTTC,CASRRTSGRAHEQYF
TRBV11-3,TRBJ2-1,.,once,TGTGCCAGCAGCTTAGTGGTCTGGGACGAGCAGTTCTTC,CASSLVVWDEQFF
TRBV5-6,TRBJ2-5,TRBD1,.,TGTGCCAGCAGCCCGGGCAGGACAGGGGCTGAGACCCAGTACTTC,CASSPGRTGAETQYF
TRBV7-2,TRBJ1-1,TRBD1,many,TGTGCCAGCAGCTCACAGGGGGGAAACACTGAAGCTTTCTTT,CASSSQGGNTEAFF
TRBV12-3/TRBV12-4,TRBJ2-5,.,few,TGTGCCAGCAGAGGCAGCCTCCAAGAGACCCAGTACTTC,CASRGSLQETQYF
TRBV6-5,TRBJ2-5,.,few,TGTGCCAGCAGTTACGACACCCCAAGGGGAGAGACCCAGTACTTC,CASSYDTPRGETQYF
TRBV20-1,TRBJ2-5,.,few,TGCAGTGCTAGCGTTAGCGGCTCACCGCAAGAGACCCAGTACTTC,CSASVSGSPQETQYF
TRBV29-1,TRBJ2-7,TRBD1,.,TGCAGCGTCAGCTACAGGGGGCTGAACGAGCAGTACTTC,CSVSYRGLNEQYF
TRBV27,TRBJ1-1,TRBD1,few,TGTGCCAGCAGTTTGTACAGGGGGCGCACTGAAGCTTTCTTT,CASSLYRGRTEAFF
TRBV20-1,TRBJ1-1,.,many,TGCAGTGCTAGAGTTAGACGGGCGATGAACACTGAAGCTTTCTTT,CSARVRRAMNTEAFF
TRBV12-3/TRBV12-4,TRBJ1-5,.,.,TGTGCCAGCAGTTCTCCAGGGGATCAGCCCCAGCATTTT,CASSSPGDQPQHF
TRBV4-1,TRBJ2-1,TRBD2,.,TGCGCCAGCAGCCAAGATAGGACTAGCGCTTACAATGAGCAGTTCTTC,CASSQDRTSAYNEQFF
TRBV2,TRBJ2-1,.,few,TGTGCCACCGGGGTTGGGGGTAATGAGCAGTTCTTC,CATGVGGNEQFF
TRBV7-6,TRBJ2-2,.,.,TGTGCCAGCAGCGACAGAACCGGGGAGCTGTTTTTT,CASSDRTGELFF
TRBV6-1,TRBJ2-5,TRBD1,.,TGTGCCAGCAGCCTGACAGGGATGCAAGAGACCCAGTACTTC,CASSLTGMQETQYF
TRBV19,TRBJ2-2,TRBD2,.,TGTGCCAGTAGTATAAGTAGCGGGAGGACGTACACCGGGGAGCTGTTTTTT,CASSISSGRTYTGELFF